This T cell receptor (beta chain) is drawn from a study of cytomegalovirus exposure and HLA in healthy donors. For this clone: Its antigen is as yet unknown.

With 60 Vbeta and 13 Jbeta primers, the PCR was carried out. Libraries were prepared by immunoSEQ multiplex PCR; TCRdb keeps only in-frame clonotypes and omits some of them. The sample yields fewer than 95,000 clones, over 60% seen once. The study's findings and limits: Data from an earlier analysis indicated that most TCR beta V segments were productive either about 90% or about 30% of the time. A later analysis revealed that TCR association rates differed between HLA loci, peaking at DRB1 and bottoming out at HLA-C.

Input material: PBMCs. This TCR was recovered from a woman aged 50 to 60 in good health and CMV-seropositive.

The CDR3 here is CAWSSGGEQFF. The CDR3 DNA reads as TGTGCCTGGAGTAGCGGTGGTGAGCAGTTCTTC. The chain has TRBV30 and TRBJ2-1; a weak D match, TRBD2 (5 bases). CDR3 length: 11 residues. Looked up from germline, CDR1 is GTSNPN and CDR2 is SVGIG (reference sequence). Trimming took 2 bases from V and 9 from J, leaving 8 bases between them.